These 2 T cell receptor beta chains were all obtained from the same sample, sequenced in a study of blood T cell repertoires in COVID-19. The data were produced by immunoSEQ multiplex PCR, yet TCRdb's version contains in-frame clones alone and is incomplete. The sample has a few hundred thousand clones; 75% to 90% are singletons. The sequenced sample was PBMCs or T cells enriched from blood (not recorded which). The receptors stem from a woman aged 45 to 65 who had recovered from COVID-19.

The rearrangement uses TRBV11-3 and TRBJ2-3, with D possibly matching TRBD2 (7 bases). V lost 5 bases and J lost 1, with 16 bases in between. The germline V gene encodes CDR1 SGHNT and CDR2 YENEEA. The CDR3 is 16 residues long. DNA for the CDR3: TGTGCCAGCAGCCCCGGGGGGCGGGGGCGCACAGATACGCAGTATTTT. It encodes CASSPGGRGRTDTQYF.

This chain's CDR3 is CASSPQGRQYGYTF. Written as DNA, the CDR3 is TGTGCCAGCTCACCCCAGGGGCGACAGTATGGCTACACCTTC. The chain recombines TRBV18 with TRBJ1-2, with D perhaps matching TRBD1 (6 bases). Germline CDR1 reads KGHSH; CDR2 reads LQKENI. The ends were cut back, 3 bases at V and 5 bases at J, with 13 bases in the middle. The CDR3 covers 14 residues.